This TCR beta chain was sequenced during a study of Ad26.COV2.S vaccination and SARS-CoV-2 variants. Sample treatment: approximately 18 received Ad26.COV2.S at low or high dose, single or two shots; a few received placebo; per-sample allocation not given. Specimen acquisition occurred on day 63 following the initial vaccine or placebo injection. As its vector, the vaccine had Ad26, which expressed Wuhan-strain SARS-CoV-2 spike. The method was immunoSEQ multiplex PCR; TCRdb's version includes in-frame clones alone and lacks a portion of them. The profile shows 380,000 or so clones, approximately 83% of them singletons. The trim removed 1 base at V and 5 bases at J, leaving 1 base unmatched. The CDR3 consists of 15 residues. Germline V gives CDR1 SGDLS, CDR2 YYNGEE.

The starting material was peripheral blood, obtained in a trial of Ad26.COV2.S vaccine versus placebo. The TCR comes from a person between 18 and 65 years old who received the Ad26.COV2.S COVID-19 vaccine or a placebo. This chain connects TRBV9 to TRBJ2-1; 12 nucleotides agree with TRBD2. The CDR3 bases are TGTGCCAGCAGCGTATCTAGCGGGGGGGACAATGAGCAGTTCTTC. This codes for CASSVSSGGDNEQFF.